Listed here is a single T cell receptor (beta chain). What this receptor recognizes is not known. No qualities accompany the bases; no much larger clone lies one base away. Genomic DNA was extracted from sorted cells for sequencing of the TCRbeta CDR3 region. TCRbeta CDR3 regions were sequenced using the immunoSEQ Assay. The table comes from immuneACCESS by way of TCRdb, which keeps in-frame sequences with V and J called. Part of the clones is missing from these tables; in studies checked, under half for an unresolved V gene and the rest for unknown reasons. The sample table lists some 18,000 clones, 75% to 90% of them with a count of one. The top ten clones comprise less than 65% of the sample. The CDR3 sequence holds 16 residues, the cysteine and phenylalanine included. CDR3 DNA is the only sequence kept; it has 48 bases, read in frame from the first base. V was cut back by 2 bases and J by 4 bases, leaving a gap of 16 bases between them. The germline V gene gives CDR1 as SGHTA and CDR2 as FQGTGA.

The sample comes from a study of OX40 agonist ivuxolimab in advanced cancers. About the full investigation: The costimulatory receptor OX40 (CD134) was targeted by ivuxolimab, a fully human IgG2 agonistic monoclonal antibody. Intravenous ivuxolimab was administered to patients every 2 weeks at six dose levels: 0.01, 0.1, 0.3, 1.5, 3 and 10 mg/kg. Among the approximately 50 dose-escalation patients, 19 had hepatocellular carcinoma, around 15 melanoma, 9 renal cell carcinoma and 9 head and neck cancer. In the dose-escalation cohort, 70% to 85% of patients were male, and the mean age was roughly 60 years, with a range of about 23 to 90. Patients were allowed to have had prior anti-PD-1, anti-PD-L1 or anti-CTLA-4 therapy, and around two fifths of the dose-escalation patients had been treated with checkpoint inhibitors. Partial responses occurred in three dose-escalation patients, of whom one had hepatocellular carcinoma and two had cutaneous melanoma. Peripheral TCRbeta sequencing was intended to test whether TCR sequence diversity was altered and clonal T-cell expansion was caused by ivuxolimab. The paper reports the monotherapy dose-escalation portion (N of about 56 patients) of the phase I ivuxolimab trial.

General conclusions and limits of the study: In the 0.1-3.0 mg/kg groups, partial responders were among the patients with the lowest normalized peripheral clonal expansion, particularly in CD8+ T cells. After ivuxolimab, CD8+ T cells had more expanded clones than CD4+ T cells on average. Which antigens the clonally expanded peripheral T cells were specific for was not determined. At doses of 0.1 to 3.0 mg/kg, clonal expansion of both CD4+ and CD8+ T cells in blood was seen between baseline and week 6. Low levels of normalized T-cell clonal expansion were also seen in some nonresponding patients.

The trial excluded patients who had a history of autoimmune disease or who were on systemic immunosuppression. Peripheral blood for TCR sequencing was collected from all dose cohorts at baseline, on cycle 4 day 1, and on cycle 7 day 1. Samples came from an open-label, multicenter, first-in-human phase I dose-escalation trial of ivuxolimab. The trial enrolled adults with locally advanced or metastatic head and neck squamous cell, hepatocellular, melanoma or renal cell carcinoma. CD4+ and CD8+ T cells were sorted separately from peripheral blood before TCR sequencing. The source was CD4+ or CD8+ T cells sorted from blood, collected in a trial of the OX40 agonist ivuxolimab. The chain employs TRBV7-3 and TRBJ2-3, with the D segment identity uncertain. The receptor's source is an adult with an advanced solid tumor such as melanoma, head and neck, liver or kidney cancer. The DNA sequence reads TGTGCCAGCAGCTTATTAGGACGTGAAGACGCAGATACGCAGTATTTT. This is translated as CASSLLGREDADTQYF.